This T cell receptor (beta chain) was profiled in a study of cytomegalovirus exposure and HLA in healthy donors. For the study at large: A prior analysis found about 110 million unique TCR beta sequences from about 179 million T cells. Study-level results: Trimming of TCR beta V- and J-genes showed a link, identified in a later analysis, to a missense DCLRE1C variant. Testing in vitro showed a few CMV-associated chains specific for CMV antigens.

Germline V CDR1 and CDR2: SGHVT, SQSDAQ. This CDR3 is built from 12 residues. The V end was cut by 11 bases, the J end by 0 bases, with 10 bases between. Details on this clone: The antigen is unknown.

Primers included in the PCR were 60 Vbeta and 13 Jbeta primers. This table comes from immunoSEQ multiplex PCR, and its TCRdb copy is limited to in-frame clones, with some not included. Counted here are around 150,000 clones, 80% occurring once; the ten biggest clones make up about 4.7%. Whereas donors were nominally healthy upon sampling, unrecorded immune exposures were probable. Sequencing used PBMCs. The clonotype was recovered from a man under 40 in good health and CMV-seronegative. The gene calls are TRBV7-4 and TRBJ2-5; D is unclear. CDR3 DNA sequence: TGTGCCGCGAGGTTGGACCAAGAGACCCAGTACTTC. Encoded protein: CAARLDQETQYF. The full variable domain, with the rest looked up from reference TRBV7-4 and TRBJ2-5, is GAGVSQSPRYKVAKRGRDVALRCDSISGHVTLYWYRQTLGQGSEVLTYSQSDAQRDKSGRPSGRFSAERPERSVSTLKIQRTEQGDSAVYLCAARLDQETQYFGPGTRLLVL.